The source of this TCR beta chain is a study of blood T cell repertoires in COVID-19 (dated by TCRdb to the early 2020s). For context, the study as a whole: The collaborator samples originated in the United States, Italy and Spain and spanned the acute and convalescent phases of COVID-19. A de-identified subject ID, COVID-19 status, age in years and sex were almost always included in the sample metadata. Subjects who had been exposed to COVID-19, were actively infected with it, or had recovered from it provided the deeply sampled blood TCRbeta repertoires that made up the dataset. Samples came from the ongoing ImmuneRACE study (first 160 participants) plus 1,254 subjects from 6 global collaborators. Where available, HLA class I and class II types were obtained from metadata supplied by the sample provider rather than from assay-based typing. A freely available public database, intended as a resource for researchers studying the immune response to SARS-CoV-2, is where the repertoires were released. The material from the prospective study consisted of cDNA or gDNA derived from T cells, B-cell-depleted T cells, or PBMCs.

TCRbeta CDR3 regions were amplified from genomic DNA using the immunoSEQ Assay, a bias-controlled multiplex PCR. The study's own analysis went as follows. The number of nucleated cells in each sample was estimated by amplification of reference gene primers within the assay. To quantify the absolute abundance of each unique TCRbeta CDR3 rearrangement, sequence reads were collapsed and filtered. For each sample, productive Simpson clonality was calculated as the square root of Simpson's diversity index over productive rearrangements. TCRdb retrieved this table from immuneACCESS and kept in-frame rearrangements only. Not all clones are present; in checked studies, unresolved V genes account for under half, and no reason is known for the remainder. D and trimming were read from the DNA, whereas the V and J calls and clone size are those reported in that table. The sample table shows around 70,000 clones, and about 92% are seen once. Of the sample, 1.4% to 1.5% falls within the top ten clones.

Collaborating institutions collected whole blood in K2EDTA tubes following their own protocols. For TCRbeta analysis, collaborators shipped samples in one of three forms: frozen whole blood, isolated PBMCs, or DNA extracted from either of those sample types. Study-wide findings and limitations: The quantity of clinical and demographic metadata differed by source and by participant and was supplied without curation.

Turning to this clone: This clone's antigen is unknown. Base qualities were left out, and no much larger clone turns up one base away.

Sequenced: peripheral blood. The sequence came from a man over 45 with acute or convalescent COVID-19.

The DNA reads as follows: TGTGCCATCAGTGAGAACGAAGCGGGGCCCTACGAGCAGTACTTC. Its protein product is CAISENEAGPYEQYF. The V and J segments used are TRBV10-3 and TRBJ2-7, and TRBD2 aligns with 7 junction nucleotides. The germline V gene supplies CDR1 ENHRY and CDR2 SYGVKD. The CDR3 measures 15 amino acids from cysteine to phenylalanine. CDR3 DNA is the only sequence kept; it has 45 bases, read in frame from the first base. Compared with germline, V lacks 2 bases and J lacks 2 bases; bases without a gene match: 6.